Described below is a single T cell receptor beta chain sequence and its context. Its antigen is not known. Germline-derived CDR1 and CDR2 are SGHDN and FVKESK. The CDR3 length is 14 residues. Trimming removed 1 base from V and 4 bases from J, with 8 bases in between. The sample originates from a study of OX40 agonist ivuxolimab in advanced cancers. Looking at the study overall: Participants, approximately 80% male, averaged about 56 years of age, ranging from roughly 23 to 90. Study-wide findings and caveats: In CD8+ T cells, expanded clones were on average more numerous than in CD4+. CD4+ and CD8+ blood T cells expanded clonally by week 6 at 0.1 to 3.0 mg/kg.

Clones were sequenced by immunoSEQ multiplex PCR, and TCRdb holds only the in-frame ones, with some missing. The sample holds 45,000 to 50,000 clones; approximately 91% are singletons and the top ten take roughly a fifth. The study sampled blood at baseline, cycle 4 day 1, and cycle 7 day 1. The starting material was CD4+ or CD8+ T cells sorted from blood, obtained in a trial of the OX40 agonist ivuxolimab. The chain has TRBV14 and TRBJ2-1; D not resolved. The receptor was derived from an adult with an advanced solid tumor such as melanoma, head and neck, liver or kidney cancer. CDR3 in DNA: TGTGCCAGCAGCCAAGGGTTGCATTACAATGAGCAGTTCTTC. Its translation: CASSQGLHYNEQFF.